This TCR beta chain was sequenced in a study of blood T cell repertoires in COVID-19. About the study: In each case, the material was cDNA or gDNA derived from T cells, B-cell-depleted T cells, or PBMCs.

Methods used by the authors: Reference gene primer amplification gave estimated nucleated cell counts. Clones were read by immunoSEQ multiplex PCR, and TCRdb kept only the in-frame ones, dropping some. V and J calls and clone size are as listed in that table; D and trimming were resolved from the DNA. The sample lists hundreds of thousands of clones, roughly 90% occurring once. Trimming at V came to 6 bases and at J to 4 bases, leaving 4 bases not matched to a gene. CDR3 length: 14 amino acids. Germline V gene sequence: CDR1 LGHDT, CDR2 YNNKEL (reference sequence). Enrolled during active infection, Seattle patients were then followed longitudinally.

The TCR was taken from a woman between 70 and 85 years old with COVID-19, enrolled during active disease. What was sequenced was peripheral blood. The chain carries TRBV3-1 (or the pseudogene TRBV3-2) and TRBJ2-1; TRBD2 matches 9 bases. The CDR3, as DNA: TGTGCCAGCAGTCGGACTAGCGCGTACAATGAGCAGTTCTTC. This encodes CASSRTSAYNEQFF.